The clone carrying this T cell receptor (beta chain) has at least ten counts. The antigen is unknown. The authors obtained PBMCs from more than 9.5 ml of fresh peripheral blood. This record comes from a study of T cells in Graves' hyperthyroidism and ophthalmopathy. Study-wide background: Any treatment followed the collection of peripheral blood at initial diagnosis. Study observations and caveats: Blood shared most expanded thyroid clonotypes above 0.001.

V was shortened by 5 bases and J by 3 bases, with 7 bases between the two germline ends. Germline assignment: CDR1 GTSNPN and CDR2 SVGIG (reference sequence). The length of the CDR3 is 11 residues. Amplification targeted TCR beta CDR3 regions from RNA transcripts. Primed by the HTBI set, a first-round RT-PCR was run on the TCR CDR3. TCRdb called the multiplex PCR reads again in MiXCR, with one record for every CDR3 protein. The sample yields around 250,000 distinct CDR3 sequences, approximately 25% seen once. V is TRBV30 and J is TRBJ1-1; a possible D gene is TRBD1 (5 bases). The sequence was collected from a woman aged 40 to 50 with Graves' ophthalmopathy. The specimen was blood. The CDR3, as DNA: TGTGCCTGGGACAGACACACTGAAGCTTTCTTT. It yields the protein CAWDRHTEAFF.